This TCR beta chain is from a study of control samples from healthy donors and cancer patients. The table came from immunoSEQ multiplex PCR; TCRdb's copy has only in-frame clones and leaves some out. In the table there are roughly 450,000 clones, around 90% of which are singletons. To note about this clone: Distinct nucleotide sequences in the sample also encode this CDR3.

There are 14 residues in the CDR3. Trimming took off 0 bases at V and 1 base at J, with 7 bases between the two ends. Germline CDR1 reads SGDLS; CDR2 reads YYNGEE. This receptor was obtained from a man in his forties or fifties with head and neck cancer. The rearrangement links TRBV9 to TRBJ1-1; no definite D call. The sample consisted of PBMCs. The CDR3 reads CASSVEPENTEAFF. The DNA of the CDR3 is TGTGCCAGCAGCGTAGAACCCGAGAACACTGAAGCTTTCTTT.